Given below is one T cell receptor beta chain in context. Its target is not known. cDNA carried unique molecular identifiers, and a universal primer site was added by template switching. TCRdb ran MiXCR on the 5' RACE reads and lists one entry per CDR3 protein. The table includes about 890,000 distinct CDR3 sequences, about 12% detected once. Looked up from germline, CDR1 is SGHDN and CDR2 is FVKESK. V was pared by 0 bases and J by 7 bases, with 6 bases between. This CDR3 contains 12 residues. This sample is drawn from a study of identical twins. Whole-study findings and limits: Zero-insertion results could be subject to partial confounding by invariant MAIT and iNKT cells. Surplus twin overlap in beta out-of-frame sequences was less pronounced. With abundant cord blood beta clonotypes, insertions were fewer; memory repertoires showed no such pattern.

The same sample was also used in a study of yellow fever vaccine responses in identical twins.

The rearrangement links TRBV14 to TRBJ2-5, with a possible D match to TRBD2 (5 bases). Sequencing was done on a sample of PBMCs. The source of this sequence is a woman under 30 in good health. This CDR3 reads CASSQDRGTQYF. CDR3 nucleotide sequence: TGTGCCAGCAGCCAAGACCGGGGGACCCAGTACTTC.